The sequence of this T cell receptor (beta chain) was determined in a study of cytomegalovirus exposure and HLA in healthy donors. The germline V gene has CDR1 MNHEY and CDR2 SVGAGI. There are 14 residues in the CDR3. Germline trimming cut 2 bases from V and 6 bases from J; bases unmatched to any gene: 7. Overall study results and limits: As was reported, the HLA-A and HLA-B alleles of most subjects were accurately predicted from TCR beta sequences. There were some public TCRs occurring in many donors, but most TCR sequences were rare. The authors considered a cluster of highly shared sequence variants likely to be a sequencing artifact. Later analysis reportedly placed an Asian-associated ancestry cluster below the roughly 630-donor mean in N-insertions.

The sample holds a few counts of this clone. The target antigen is unknown. Primers included in the PCR were 60 Vbeta and 13 Jbeta primers. The protocol was immunoSEQ multiplex PCR, while the TCRdb copy is restricted to in-frame clones and leaves out a portion. The sample holds 73,000 or so clones, around 81% seen once. This TCR was recovered from a man aged 45 to 65 in good health and CMV-seronegative. V usage is TRBV6-5 and J usage is TRBJ2-7; TRBD1 agrees at 7 bases. Sequencing input: PBMCs. The CDR3 DNA follows: TGTGCCAGCAGTTACCGGGACAGTGGGGCCGAGCAGTACTTC. This gives the protein CASSYRDSGAEQYF.